The sequence of this T cell receptor beta chain was determined in a study of cytomegalovirus exposure and HLA in healthy donors. Study-wide results and caveats: Researchers counted 180 or so TCR beta chains as cytomegalovirus-associated.

Concerning this clone itself: Its antigen is currently unknown.

Assay: immunoSEQ multiplex PCR; the TCRdb copy retains only in-frame clones and omits some. The sample has roughly 220,000 clones; 85% to 95% are singletons. CDR3 size: 14 residues. V was clipped by 4 bases and J by 0 bases; unmatched bases: 3. Looked up from germline, CDR1 is SGHDN and CDR2 is FVKESK. J is TRBJ2-7 and V is TRBV14, with 7 positions matching TRBD2. Material for sequencing was PBMCs. The receptor comes from a woman aged 18-29 years in good health and CMV-seronegative. The CDR3 protein is CASSPRTSSYEQYF. The DNA of the CDR3 is TGTGCCAGCAGCCCTCGGACTAGCTCCTACGAGCAGTACTTC. The variable domain in full, with the rest retrieved from reference TRBV14 and TRBJ2-7, is EAGVTQFPSHSVIEKGQTVTLRCDPISGHDNLYWYRRVMGKEIKFLLHFVKESKQDESGMPNNRFLAERTGGTYSTLKVQPAELEDSGVYFCASSPRTSSYEQYFGPGTRLTVT.